The present entry profiles one T cell receptor (beta chain) with its context. The sample comes from a study of blood T cell repertoires in COVID-19. Study-level background: Specimens from acute and convalescent COVID-19 originated in the United States, Italy and Spain.

Assay: immunoSEQ multiplex PCR; the TCRdb copy retains only in-frame clones and omits some. The sample consists of about 110,000 clones, around 80% of them appearing once. The TCR was taken from a human donor in a cohort sampled during active or convalescent COVID-19. Sequencing was performed on peripheral blood.

Here the CDR3 DNA reads TGTGCCAGCAACGACAGACATAGCAATCAGCCCCAGCATTTT. It specifies CASNDRHSNQPQHF. This chain uses TRBV6-5 with TRBJ1-5, with TRBD1 as a possible D gene (5 bases). Germline CDR1 reads MNHEY; CDR2 reads SVGAGI. V was clipped by 7 bases and J by 0 bases, with 10 bases between them. This CDR3 has 14 amino acids.